The 11 T cell receptor beta chains presented below share a single source sample, sequenced in a study of T cell repertoires in cytomegalovirus infection. A single record per CDR3 protein comes from TCRdb applying MiXCR to the reads. This sample has more than 650,000 distinct CDR3 sequences, with 35% found just once. The sequenced sample was PBMCs. These receptors originate from a human donor in good health (CMV status not recorded). Some clones in this sample may be carry-over from other donors' samples.

The J gene is TRBJ2-5, the V gene TRBV6-5; the D gene could be TRBD1 or TRBD2 (6 bases each). Germline V lookup: CDR1 MNHEY, CDR2 SVGAGI. The CDR3 consists of 13 residues. Trimming removed 5 bases from V and 4 bases from J, with 11 bases in between. The CDR3 bases are TGTGCCAGCAGTGGAGGGGGGATAGAGACCCAGTACTTC. This sequence encodes CASSGGGIETQYF.

V usage is TRBV27 and J usage is TRBJ1-1; TRBD1 might be the D (6 bases). Germline loops: CDR1 MNHEY, CDR2 SMNVEV (reference sequence). The CDR3 is 17 amino acids. V shed 7 bases and J shed 0 bases, with 21 bases lying between them. CDR3 DNA sequence: TGTGCCAGCAACCCGACAGGAGCGCCACTTATGAACACTGAAGCTTTCTTT. Translating it yields CASNPTGAPLMNTEAFF.

In DNA, the CDR3 is TGTGCCAGCAGCGCGTACAGGGTTCAAGAGGATGAGCAGTTCTTC. This gives the protein CASSAYRVQEDEQFF. The chain carries TRBV5-4 and TRBJ2-1; a possible D gene is TRBD1 (6 bases). Trimming shortened V by 4 bases and J by 8 bases, and 19 bases separated the two germline ends. CDR3 length: 15 residues. Germline CDR1 and CDR2: SGHNT and YYREEE (reference sequence).

This clonotype was counted between two and nine times. The gene calls are TRBV28 and TRBJ1-2; a weak D match, TRBD1 (5 bases). The V gene lost 5 bases and the J gene lost 4 bases, with 14 bases spanning the gap. The CDR3 runs 14 residues. CDR1 and CDR2 (germline): MDHEN, SYDVKM. The CDR3 DNA sequence: TGTGCCAGCAGTCCCTCCGGGGGACCCTATGGCTACACCTTC. Its protein product is CASSPSGGPYGYTF.

This clonotype was counted between two and nine times. The chain is built from TRBV7-3 and TRBJ1-2; 8 bases line up with TRBD1. The CDR3 contains 11 residues. With 10 bases clipped from V and 8 bases from J, the junction kept 6 bases outside the gene matches. Germline V lookup: CDR1 SGHTA, CDR2 FQGTGA. In DNA form, the CDR3 reads TGTGCCATCCGGGACAGGCCCGGCTACACCTTC. This gives the protein CAIRDRPGYTF.

Remarks on this clonotype: A junction end diverges from the germline sequence, so it may reflect a read error. The chain couples TRBV12-3 or TRBV12-4 to TRBJ1-1, with TRBD1 identical over 7 bases. There are 13 residues in the CDR3. DNA of the CDR3: TGTGCCAGGAGTTACCTACAGGGGACTGAAGATTTCTTT. Residues: CARSYLQGTEDFF.

V is TRBV7-9 and J is TRBJ1-2; 7 positions agree with TRBD1. J lost 8 bases, V lost 6 bases, and 6 bases had no gene match. This CDR3 comprises 12 residues. Germline assignment: CDR1 SEHNR and CDR2 FQNEAQ (reference sequence). CDR3 sequence: CASSNQGDGYTF. Here the CDR3 DNA reads TGTGCCAGCAGTAATCAGGGGGACGGCTACACCTTC.

The chain employs TRBV12-3 or TRBV12-4 and TRBJ2-2, with D maybe TRBD2 (6 bases). The CDR3 is 15 residues long. V was cut by 6 bases and J by 5 bases, with 16 bases left in between. The DNA of the CDR3 is TGTGCCAGCAGGGGGGGTTGGGGTTGGACCGGGGAGCTGTTTTTT. Residues: CASRGGWGWTGELFF.

The V call is TRBV12-3 or TRBV12-4, the J call TRBJ2-6, with no clear D. The V end lost 6 bases, the J end lost 4 bases, and 16 bases lay between the germline ends. CDR3 length equals 16 residues. The DNA for the CDR3 is TGTGCCAGCAGAGCAGGCAGTAGGAAGGGGGCCAACGTCCTGACTTTC. Its translation: CASRAGSRKGANVLTF.

V usage is TRBV19 and J usage is TRBJ1-5; 7 bases line up with TRBD1. This CDR3 region has 20 residues. Losses at the gene ends were 3 bases for V and 0 bases for J; bases not matched to a gene: 17. Germline V gene lookup returns CDR1 LNHDA and CDR2 SQIVND (reference sequence). The CDR3 DNA follows: TGTGCCAGTAGTATCGGATTATTCGGTAAGGGACAGTCTAGCAATCAGCCCCAGCATTTT. It codes for CASSIGLFGKGQSSNQPQHF.

The V gene is TRBV20-1, the J gene TRBJ2-1; D is possibly TRBD2 (6 bases). Trimming left V 2 bases short and J 3 bases short, with 11 bases between. In germline, CDR1 is DFQATT, CDR2 SNEGSKA (reference sequence). This CDR3 contains 14 residues. CDR3 sequence: CSARSWTIYNEQFF. CDR3 coding DNA: TGCAGTGCTAGAAGTTGGACTATCTACAATGAGCAGTTCTTC.